The 22 T cell receptor beta chains reported below all come from one sample, sequenced in a study of blood T cell repertoires in COVID-19. The protocol was immunoSEQ multiplex PCR, while the TCRdb copy is restricted to in-frame clones and leaves out a portion. This sample has 200,000 to 300,000 clones, with approximately 86% found just once. Sequenced sample: peripheral blood. The receptors come from a human donor in a cohort sampled during active COVID-19.

This clone showed up just once. The chain is built from TRBV6-5 and TRBJ2-2; 10 bases are a match to TRBD1. V was pared by 6 bases and J by 6 bases, with 7 bases of the junction left unmatched. This CDR3 is built from 15 residues. CDR1 and CDR2 from the germline V gene are MNHEY and SVGAGI. For the CDR3, the DNA is TGTGCCAGCAGAGCAGGACAGGGGGAGGCCGGGGAGCTGTTTTTT. Translating gives CASRAGQGEAGELFF.

In this sample, this clone turned up a few times. The gene calls are TRBV6-4 and TRBJ2-2, with 7 bases that match TRBD2. Germline V gives CDR1 MRHNA, CDR2 SNTAGT. This CDR3 is 14 amino acids long. With V trimmed by 6 bases and J by 1 base, 2 bases remained unmatched. CDR3 sequence reads: CASRRGENTGELFF. The CDR3 region has the DNA TGTGCCAGCAGACGGGGGGAGAACACCGGGGAGCTGTTTTTT.

This clone was seen more than once but under ten times. This chain joins TRBV6-1 and TRBJ1-4; the D gene is possibly TRBD1 (6 bases). Germline V gene data show CDR1 as MNHNS and CDR2 as SASEGT. The CDR3 consists of 15 residues. V lost 3 bases and J 5 bases, leaving 13 bases between the germline ends. This CDR3 is CASSDHRVWNEKLFF. In DNA form, the CDR3 reads TGTGCCAGCAGTGACCACAGGGTTTGGAATGAAAAACTGTTTTTT.

The V and J genes are TRBV19 and TRBJ2-7; TRBD1 aligns across 8 bases. The ends lost 4 bases at V and 3 bases at J; junction bases unmatched: 5. This CDR3 has 14 amino acids. From germline, CDR1 is LNHDA and CDR2 SQIVND (reference sequence). The CDR3 region has the DNA TGTGCCAGTAGTACAACAGGGGGAAACTACGAGCAGTACTTC. Amino acids: CASSTTGGNYEQYF.

The V and J genes are TRBV10-3 and TRBJ2-1; TRBD1 agrees at 10 bases. The V segment lost 3 bases and the J segment 9 bases; nucleotides outside the gene matches: 2. The CDR3 sequence is 13 residues long. The germline V gene encodes CDR1 ENHRY and CDR2 SYGVKD. The CDR3 region is CAISDRDRGEQFF. CDR3 nucleotide sequence: TGTGCCATCAGTGACCGGGACAGGGGTGAGCAGTTCTTC.

The chain joins TRBV5-1 to TRBJ2-2, with D uncertain. Deletions cut 3 bases from V and 4 bases from J, with 10 bases between. The CDR3 is 14 amino acids. Germline V lookup: CDR1 SGHRS, CDR2 YFSETQ. CDR3 loop: CASSSASVTGELFF. Here the CDR3 DNA reads TGCGCCAGCAGCTCGGCTAGTGTCACCGGGGAGCTGTTTTTT. Based on the CDR3 plus reference TRBV5-1 and TRBJ2-2, the full variable domain is KAGVTQTPRYLIKTRGQQVTLSCSPISGHRSVSWYQQTPGQGLQFLFEYFSETQRNKGNFPGRFSGRQFSNSRSEMNVSTLELGDSALYLCASSSASVTGELFFGEGSRLTVL.

The chain carries TRBV2 and TRBJ2-1; tentatively, D is TRBD1 (6 bases). Between the trimmed V and J ends, which lost 4 bases and 2 bases, there was a span of 12 bases. CDR3 size: 15 residues. Per germline, CDR1 SNHLY and CDR2 FYNNEI. This CDR3 reads CASSAGAAPYNEQFF. CDR3 DNA sequence: TGTGCCAGCAGTGCAGGGGCGGCCCCCTACAATGAGCAGTTCTTC.

J is TRBJ2-7 and V is TRBV5-1; a possible D gene is TRBD1 (6 bases). The germline V gene has CDR1 SGHRS and CDR2 YFSETQ. The CDR3 is 18 amino acids. V gave up 1 base and J gave up 2 bases, with 22 bases separating them. The CDR3 region is CASSLIIAGPGEPYEQYF. CDR3 nucleotides: TGCGCCAGCAGCTTGATAATTGCGGGCCCAGGGGAACCCTACGAGCAGTACTTC.

The gene calls are TRBV6-5 and TRBJ2-1, with D perhaps TRBD1 (6 bases). CDR1 and CDR2 from the germline V gene are MNHEY and SVGAGI. The CDR3 contains 13 residues. Deletions cut 11 bases from V and 4 bases from J, with 15 bases between. CDR3 sequence reads: CAVARGSYNEQFF. Here the CDR3 DNA reads TGTGCCGTCGCCAGGGGCTCTTACAATGAGCAGTTCTTC.

The CDR3 reads CASSLAPLAATYEQYF. In nucleotides, the CDR3 is TGTGCCAGCAGCTTAGCGCCACTAGCGGCTACCTACGAGCAGTACTTC. The chain joins TRBV11-2 to TRBJ2-7; 8 bases are a match to TRBD2. The CDR3 loop spans 16 amino acids. Trimming took 1 base from V and 2 from J; bases not matched to a gene: 7. Germline CDR1 SGHAT, CDR2 FQNNGV. Full variable domain (missing parts from reference TRBV11-2 and TRBJ2-7): EAGVAQSPRYKIIEKRQSVAFWCNPISGHATLYWYQQILGQGPKLLIQFQNNGVVDDSQLPKDRFSAERLKGVDSTLKIQPAKLEDSAVYLCASSLAPLAATYEQYFGPGTRLTVT.

The rearrangement uses TRBV18 and TRBJ2-6, with D possibly being TRBD1 (6 bases). CDR1 is KGHSH, CDR2 LQKENI, per germline. Trimming cost V 3 bases and J 0 bases, with 6 bases left between them. CDR3 length: 15 residues. The CDR3 bases are TGTGCCAGCTCACCGGACAGCTCTGGGGCCAACGTCCTGACTTTC. Amino acid sequence: CASSPDSSGANVLTF.

The J gene is TRBJ2-5, the V gene TRBV25-1; TRBD2 is a possible D gene (5 bases). The CDR3 spans 14 residues. Germline-derived CDR1 and CDR2 are MGHDK and SYGVNS. Trimming pared 4 bases from V and 5 bases from J, leaving 14 bases between. The CDR3 loop is CASSAYKSSETQYF. In nucleotides, the CDR3 is TGTGCCAGCAGTGCGTATAAGTCTAGCGAGACCCAGTACTTC. Drawing the rest from reference TRBV25-1 and TRBJ2-5, the complete variable domain is EADIYQTPRYLVIGTGKKITLECSQTMGHDKMYWYQQDPGMELHLIHYSYGVNSTEKGDLSSESTVSRIRTEHFPLTLESARPSHTSQYLCASSAYKSSETQYFGPGTRLLVL.

The chain uses TRBV19 and TRBJ1-5; tentative D call: TRBD1 (5 bases). This CDR3 is 16 amino acids long. CDR1 and CDR2 (germline): LNHDA, SQIVND (reference sequence). V was shortened by 6 bases and J by 7 bases, with 22 bases between the two germline ends. The CDR3 is CASSPYGGEGGQPQHF. CDR3 nucleotides: TGTGCCAGTAGCCCATATGGAGGGGAGGGTGGGCAGCCCCAGCATTTT.

This clone was picked up many times. The V call is TRBV6-5, the J call TRBJ2-7; D call uncertain. The germline V gene encodes CDR1 MNHEY and CDR2 SVGAGI. V gave up 6 bases and J gave up 7 bases, with 22 bases separating them. The CDR3 consists of 15 residues. Here the CDR3 DNA reads TGTGCCAGCAGACCCTCGGGTGGGTTTTCACTAGAGCAGTACTTC. Protein product: CASRPSGGFSLEQYF.

The chain links TRBV5-6 to TRBJ2-7; 8 bases fit TRBD2. The CDR3 consists of 15 residues. Germline V lookup: CDR1 SGHDT, CDR2 YYEEEE. The J segment lost 7 bases and the V segment lost 4 bases, leaving 13 bases of the junction unmatched. The CDR3 DNA follows: TGTGCCAGCAGCCCTGGACTAGCCCCTTTCGGGGAGCAGTACTTC. It yields the protein CASSPGLAPFGEQYF.

The gene calls are TRBV20-1 and TRBJ2-1; 10 nucleotides agree with TRBD2. V was pared by 3 bases and J by 7 bases, with 9 bases of the junction left unmatched. Germline V gene lookup returns CDR1 DFQATT and CDR2 SNEGSKA (reference sequence). This CDR3 contains 15 residues. CDR3 sequence (DNA): TGCAGTGCTAGTCCGCCTAGCGGGAGTATGAATGAGCAGTTCTTC. This translates into CSASPPSGSMNEQFF.

This clone was detected a few times. This chain joins TRBV13 and TRBJ1-1; a possible D gene is TRBD1 (5 bases). The CDR3 is made up of 13 amino acids. Per the germline V gene, CDR1 is PRHDT and CDR2 is FYEKMQ (reference sequence). The ends were cut back, 5 bases at V and 4 bases at J, with 11 bases in the middle. CDR3 residues: CASSPGGGTEAFF. CDR3 in DNA: TGTGCCAGCAGCCCCGGGGGGGGCACTGAAGCTTTCTTT.

The chain's CDR3 is CASSTSTGHEQFF. Written as DNA, the CDR3 is TGTGCCAGCAGCACTTCGACAGGCCATGAGCAGTTCTTC. The chain has TRBV9 and TRBJ2-1, with D perhaps matching TRBD1 (6 bases). CDR3 length equals 13 residues. Germline V CDR1 and CDR2: SGDLS, YYNGEE. V was clipped by 4 bases and J by 8 bases, with 13 bases between them.

This clone was seen only once. The chain uses TRBV28 and TRBJ2-3; the D gene is possibly TRBD1 (6 bases). The CDR3 runs 16 residues. Trimming removed 5 bases from V and 2 bases from J, with 17 bases in between. From germline, CDR1 is MDHEN and CDR2 SYDVKM. CDR3 sequence: CASSRTSGTPTDTQYF. As DNA, the CDR3 is TGTGCCAGCAGTCGCACCTCCGGGACACCCACAGATACGCAGTATTTT.

This clone turned up a few times. CDR3 protein: CASGPEAADTQYF. The CDR3 DNA follows: TGTGCTAGTGGTCCCGAAGCCGCAGATACGCAGTATTTT. The chain recombines TRBV12-5 with TRBJ2-3; unclear D gene. V lost 5 bases to trimming and J lost 4 bases, with 10 bases between them. CDR3 length: 13 amino acids. CDR1 LGHNT and CDR2 FRNRAP come from the germline V gene.

This clone was picked up one time. The gene calls are TRBV27 and TRBJ2-1; D perhaps matches TRBD1 (5 bases). From germline, CDR1 is MNHEY and CDR2 SMNVEV (reference sequence). The ends were cut back, 8 bases at V and 9 bases at J, with 14 bases in the middle. The CDR3 length is 12 residues. The CDR3 loop reads CASGWGSGEQFF. DNA for the CDR3: TGTGCCAGCGGATGGGGCTCGGGTGAGCAGTTCTTC.

The genes are TRBV30 and TRBJ1-1, with D perhaps matching TRBD1 (5 bases). The CDR3 is 13 amino acids. Germline V gene sequence: CDR1 GTSNPN, CDR2 SVGIG (reference sequence). Between the trimmed V and J ends, which lost 5 bases and 5 bases, there was a span of 15 bases. CDR3 loop: CAWADSPKTEAFF. The CDR3 coding sequence is TGTGCCTGGGCCGACAGTCCTAAGACTGAAGCTTTCTTT. Supplemented by reference TRBV30 and TRBJ1-1, the full variable domain reads SQTIHQWPATLVQPVGSPLSLECTVEGTSNPNLYWYRQAAGRGLQLLFYSVGIGQISSEVPQNLSASRPQDRQFILSSKKLLLSDSGFYLCAWADSPKTEAFFGQGTRLTVV.